A selection of T cell receptor beta chains follows, all from one sample in a study of long-term antiretroviral therapy in people with HIV. TCRdb keeps only in-frame clones here, not all; method: immunoSEQ multiplex PCR. The sample includes some 16,000 clones, over 75% of them seen just once. Sequences were derived from unsorted PBMCs, sampled 0.1 years before starting antiretroviral therapy. These receptors originate from a man aged 18 to 30 with HIV. Each CDR3 is given with its conserved first and last residue. D genes are given only for firm matches. Where a row states a size, it is once, few, many or the class of an expanded clone; other rows omit it.

>NA|NA|TRBJ1-1|TRBV6-5
CASRERTGTRVRAFF
TGTGCCAGCAGAGAGCGAACGGGGACCCGTGTAAGAGCTTTCTTT
>TRBD1|few|TRBJ2-3|TRBV5-8
CASCPDRGLYTDTQYF
TGTGCCAGCTGTCCCGACAGGGGGCTTTACACAGATACGCAGTATTTT
>NA|NA|TRBJ2-1|TRBV6-5
CASSYRQGYNEQFF
TGTGCCAGCAGTTACCGGCAGGGCTACAATGAGCAGTTCTTC
>NA|NA|TRBJ2-1|TRBV19
CATSGPSPNNEQFF
TGTGCCACGTCGGGACCCTCTCCGAACAATGAGCAGTTCTTC
>NA|NA|TRBJ1-2|TRBV2
CASSDSGAGGYTF
TGTGCCAGCAGTGATTCAGGGGCGGGGGGCTACACCTTC
>TRBD2|NA|TRBJ2-7|TRBV11-2
CASSLESGLASYEQYF
TGTGCCAGCAGCTTAGAGTCGGGACTAGCGTCTTACGAGCAGTACTTC
>NA|NA|TRBJ1-5|TRBV12-5
CASDFGVQPQHF
TGTGCTAGTGACTTTGGCGTCCAGCCCCAGCATTTT
>NA|NA|TRBJ2-2|TRBV19
CASFSRLGLGATGELFF
TGTGCCAGTTTCTCACGGCTAGGACTCGGAGCTACCGGGGAGCTGTTTTTT
>TRBD1|NA|TRBJ1-1|TRBV5-4
CASSLRTGVTTEAFF
TGTGCCAGCAGCTTGCGGACAGGGGTAACCACTGAAGCTTTCTTT
>NA|NA|TRBJ1-2|TRBV5-5
CASSLAGGSQYGYTF
TGTGCCAGCAGCTTGGCGGGGGGCAGTCAGTATGGCTACACCTTC
>NA|NA|TRBJ2-5|TRBV7-2
CASSPTSDRAGSQYF
TGTGCCAGCAGCCCCACGTCGGACAGAGCCGGGTCCCAGTACTTC
>TRBD1|once|TRBJ1-5|TRBV4-2
CASSQTGTGGFGNQPQHF
TGTGCCAGCAGCCAAACCGGGACAGGGGGATTCGGCAATCAGCCCCAGCATTTT
>NA|once|TRBJ2-3|TRBV7-9
CASSPNGGSTDTQYF
TGTGCCAGCAGCCCGAACGGGGGTAGCACAGATACGCAGTATTTT
>NA|NA|TRBJ2-2|TRBV6-5
CASSYSIRIDTGELFF
TGTGCCAGCAGTTACTCGATCAGGATCGACACCGGGGAGCTGTTTTTT
>TRBD1|few|TRBJ1-5|TRBV27
CASSDRGLDQPQHF
TGTGCCAGCAGCGACAGGGGGCTCGATCAGCCCCAGCATTTT
>NA|NA|TRBJ2-3|TRBV5-6
CASSFLTDTQYF
TGTGCCAGCAGCTTTCTGACAGATACGCAGTATTTT
>NA|NA|TRBJ1-1|TRBV7-9
CASSLAGGGGTEAFF
TGTGCCAGCAGCTTAGCTGGGGGTGGCGGCACTGAAGCTTTCTTT
>NA|NA|TRBJ2-1|TRBV18
CASSPSNYNEQFF
TGTGCCAGCTCACCTTCGAACTACAATGAGCAGTTCTTC
>NA|NA|TRBJ2-7|TRBV28
CASSGTKAQYF
TGTGCCAGCAGTGGTACAAAGGCTCAGTACTTC
>NA|NA|TRBJ2-7|TRBV5-1
CASSRRQTESYEQYF
TGCGCCAGCAGCCGAAGACAGACCGAATCATACGAGCAGTACTTC
>NA|few|TRBJ1-6|TRBV25-1
CASSGGGLTPLHF
TGTGCCAGCAGTGGAGGGGGGCTTACACCCCTCCACTTT
>TRBD2|NA|TRBJ2-5|TRBV5-4
CASSGGGYQETQYF
TGTGCCAGCAGCGGCGGGGGGTACCAAGAGACCCAGTACTTC
>NA|once|TRBJ2-1|TRBV7-6
CASSAAGPNYNEQFF
TGTGCCAGCAGCGCTGCGGGACCGAACTACAATGAGCAGTTCTTC
>NA|NA|TRBJ1-1|TRBV18
CASSPGGTTEAFF
TGTGCCAGCTCACCTGGGGGGACCACTGAAGCTTTCTTT
>NA|NA|TRBJ1-1|TRBV18
CASSPQGLNTEAFF
TGTGCCAGCTCACCACAGGGTCTGAACACTGAAGCTTTCTTT
>NA|NA|TRBJ2-3|TRBV10-1
CASSEWEPSSASTDTQYF
TGCGCCAGCAGTGAGTGGGAGCCATCATCCGCTAGCACAGATACGCAGTATTTT
>NA|NA|TRBJ2-2|TRBV4-3
CASSQDPNTGELFF
TGCGCCAGCAGCCAAGATCCGAACACCGGGGAGCTGTTTTTT
>NA|few|TRBJ1-2|TRBV19
CASSIRTDYGYTF
TGTGCCAGTAGTATAAGGACAGACTATGGCTACACCTTC
>TRBD1|medium-sized|TRBJ1-5|TRBV4-1
CASSQDGWDWGQNNQPQHF
TGCGCCAGCAGCCAAGATGGTTGGGACTGGGGACAGAACAATCAGCCCCAGCATTTT
>NA|NA|TRBJ1-1|TRBV6-5
CASSYGGRGNTEAFF
TGTGCCAGCAGTTACGGGGGGAGAGGAAACACTGAAGCTTTCTTT
>NA|NA|TRBJ2-7|TRBV11-2
CASSPWDAYEQYF
TGTGCCAGCAGCCCTTGGGACGCGTACGAGCAGTACTTC
>TRBD1|NA|TRBJ2-6|TRBV5-4
CASSRDRVSGANVLTF
TGTGCCAGCAGCCGTGACAGGGTCTCTGGGGCCAACGTCCTGACTTTC
>TRBD1|medium-sized|TRBJ2-7|TRBV7-8
CASSLTQGDEQYF
TGTGCCAGCAGCTTGACACAGGGGGACGAGCAGTACTTC
>NA|few|TRBJ1-6|TRBV4-2
CASSQIIRDNYNSPLHF
TGTGCCAGCAGCCAAATAATCCGGGACAACTATAATTCACCCCTCCACTTT
>NA|NA|TRBJ2-5|TRBV5-1
CASSLSGYQETQYF
TGCGCCAGCAGCTTATCGGGGTACCAAGAGACCCAGTACTTC
>NA|NA|TRBJ1-2|TRBV5-6
CASSLGLPEGGYTF
TGTGCCAGCAGCTTGGGGCTCCCGGAGGGTGGCTACACCTTC
>NA|NA|TRBJ2-7|TRBV5-1
CASSFEAFPYEQYF
TGCGCCAGCAGCTTCGAGGCGTTCCCTTACGAGCAGTACTTC
>TRBD1|once|TRBJ1-5|TRBV6-5
CASSGSGGPPQHF
TGTGCCAGCAGTGGATCAGGGGGCCCGCCCCAGCATTTT
>TRBD1|NA|TRBJ2-1|TRBV7-2
CASSYRGRLEQFF
TGTGCCAGCAGTTACAGGGGGCGTTTGGAGCAGTTCTTC
>NA|NA|TRBJ2-7|TRBV4-3
CASSQDRSSSYEQYF
TGCGCCAGCAGCCAAGATAGGAGCAGCTCCTACGAGCAGTACTTC
>NA|NA|TRBJ2-3|TRBV11-3
CASSPRGFSDTQYF
TGTGCCAGCAGCCCCCGCGGGTTCTCAGATACGCAGTATTTT
>TRBD2|NA|TRBJ2-7|TRBV10-2
CASSVSLAGGYEQYF
TGCGCCAGCAGTGTATCACTAGCGGGAGGATACGAGCAGTACTTC
>TRBD1|NA|TRBJ2-4|TRBV19
CASWKPGGSNIQYF
TGTGCCAGTTGGAAGCCAGGGGGCTCAAACATTCAGTACTTC
>NA|few|TRBJ1-2|TRBV19
CASSIGSAGFGYTF
TGTGCCAGTAGTATCGGCTCGGCAGGGTTTGGCTACACCTTC
>NA|NA|TRBJ1-1|TRBV5-6
CASSFGGGMNTEAFF
TGTGCCAGCAGCTTTGGGGGCGGTATGAACACTGAAGCTTTCTTT